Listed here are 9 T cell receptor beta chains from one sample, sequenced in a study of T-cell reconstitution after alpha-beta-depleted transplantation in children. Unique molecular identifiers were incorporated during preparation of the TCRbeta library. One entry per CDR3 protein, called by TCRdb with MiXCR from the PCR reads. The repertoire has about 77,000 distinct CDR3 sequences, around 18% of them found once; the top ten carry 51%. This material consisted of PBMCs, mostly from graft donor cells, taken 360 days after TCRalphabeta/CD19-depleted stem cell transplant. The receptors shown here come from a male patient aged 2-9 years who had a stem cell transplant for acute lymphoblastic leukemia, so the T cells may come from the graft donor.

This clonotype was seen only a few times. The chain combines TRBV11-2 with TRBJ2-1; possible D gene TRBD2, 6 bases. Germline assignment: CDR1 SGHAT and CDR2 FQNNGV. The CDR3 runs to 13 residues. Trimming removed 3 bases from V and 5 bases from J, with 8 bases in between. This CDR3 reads CASSLGLNNEQFF. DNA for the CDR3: TGTGCCAGCAGCTTGGGACTGAACAATGAGCAGTTCTTC.

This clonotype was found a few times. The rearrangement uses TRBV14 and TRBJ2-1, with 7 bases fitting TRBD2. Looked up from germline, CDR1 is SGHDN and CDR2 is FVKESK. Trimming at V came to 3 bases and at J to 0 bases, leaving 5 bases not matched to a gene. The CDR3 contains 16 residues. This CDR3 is CASSHRRERSYNEQFF. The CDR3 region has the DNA TGTGCCAGCAGCCATCGGCGGGAGCGCTCCTACAATGAGCAGTTCTTC. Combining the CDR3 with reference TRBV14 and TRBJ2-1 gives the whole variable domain EAGVTQFPSHSVIEKGQTVTLRCDPISGHDNLYWYRRVMGKEIKFLLHFVKESKQDESGMPNNRFLAERTGGTYSTLKVQPAELEDSGVYFCASSHRRERSYNEQFFGPGTRLTVL.

CDR3 sequence: CASSSGTSGGRAKNIQYF. The CDR3 DNA reads TGTGCCAGCAGCTCCGGGACTAGCGGAGGACGGGCCAAAAACATTCAGTACTTC. This chain connects TRBV5-5 to TRBJ2-4; 11 bases map to TRBD2. V gave up 3 bases and J gave up 1 base; unmatched junction bases: 9. This CDR3 is 18 amino acids long. Germline loops: CDR1 SGHKS, CDR2 YYEKEE (reference sequence).

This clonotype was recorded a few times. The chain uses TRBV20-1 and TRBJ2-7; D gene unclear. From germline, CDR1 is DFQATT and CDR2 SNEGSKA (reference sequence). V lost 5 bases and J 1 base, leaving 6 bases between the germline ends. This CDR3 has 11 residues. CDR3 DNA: TGCAGTGCTCCTAGGTCCTACGAGCAGTACTTC. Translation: CSAPRSYEQYF.

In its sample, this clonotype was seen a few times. The CDR3 here is CASSSTGRPTDTQYF. DNA for the CDR3: TGTGCCAGCAGCTCGACAGGGAGGCCCACAGATACGCAGTATTTT. The rearrangement links TRBV7-9 to TRBJ2-3, with D perhaps matching TRBD1 (7 bases). Germline assignment: CDR1 SEHNR and CDR2 FQNEAQ (reference sequence). There are 15 residues in the CDR3. The V end lost 4 bases, the J end lost 2 bases, and 13 bases lay between the germline ends.

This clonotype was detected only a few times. CDR3 sequence reads: CASSQDFQSGRSYNEQFF. In nucleotides, the CDR3 is TGCGCCAGCAGCCAAGACTTTCAAAGCGGGAGGTCCTACAATGAGCAGTTCTTC. The rearrangement links TRBV4-1 to TRBJ2-1, with 9 bases lining up with TRBD2. The CDR3 runs 18 residues. Germline lookup yields CDR1 MGHRA and CDR2 YSYEKL. After removal of 0 bases from V and 1 base from J, the junction contained 7 bases not matched to a gene.

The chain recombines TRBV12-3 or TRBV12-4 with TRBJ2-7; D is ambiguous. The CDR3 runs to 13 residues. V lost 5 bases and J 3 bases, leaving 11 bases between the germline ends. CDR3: CASSLQPIYEQYF. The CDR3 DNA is TGTGCCAGCAGTCTCCAACCAATCTACGAGCAGTACTTC.

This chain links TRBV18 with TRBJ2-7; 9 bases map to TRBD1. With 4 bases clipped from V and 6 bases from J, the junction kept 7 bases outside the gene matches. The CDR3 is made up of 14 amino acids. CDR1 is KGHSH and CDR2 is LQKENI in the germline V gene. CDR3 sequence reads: CASSQTGQGLEQYF. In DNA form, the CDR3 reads TGTGCCAGCTCACAAACGGGACAGGGACTCGAGCAGTACTTC.

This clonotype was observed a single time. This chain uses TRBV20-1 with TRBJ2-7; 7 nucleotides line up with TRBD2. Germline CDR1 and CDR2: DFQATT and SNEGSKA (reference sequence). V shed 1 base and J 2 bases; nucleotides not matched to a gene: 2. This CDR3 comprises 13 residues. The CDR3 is CSARGGLPYEQYF. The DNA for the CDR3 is TGCAGTGCTAGAGGGGGACTACCCTACGAGCAGTACTTC.